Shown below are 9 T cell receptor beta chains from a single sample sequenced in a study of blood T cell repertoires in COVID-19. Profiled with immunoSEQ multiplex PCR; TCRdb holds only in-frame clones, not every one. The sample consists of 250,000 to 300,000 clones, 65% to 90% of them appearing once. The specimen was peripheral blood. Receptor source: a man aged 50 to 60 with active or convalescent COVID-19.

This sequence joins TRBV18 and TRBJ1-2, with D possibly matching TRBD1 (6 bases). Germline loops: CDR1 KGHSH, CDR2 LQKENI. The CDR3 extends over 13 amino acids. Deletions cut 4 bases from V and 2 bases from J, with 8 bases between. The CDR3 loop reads CASSLDRNYGYTF. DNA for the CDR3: TGTGCCAGCTCACTCGACAGGAACTATGGCTACACCTTC. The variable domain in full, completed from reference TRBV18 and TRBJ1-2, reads NAGVMQNPRHLVRRRGQEARLRCSPMKGHSHVYWYRQLPEEGLKFMVYLQKENIIDESGMPKERFSAEFPKEGPSILRIQQVVRGDSAAYFCASSLDRNYGYTFGSGTRLTVV.

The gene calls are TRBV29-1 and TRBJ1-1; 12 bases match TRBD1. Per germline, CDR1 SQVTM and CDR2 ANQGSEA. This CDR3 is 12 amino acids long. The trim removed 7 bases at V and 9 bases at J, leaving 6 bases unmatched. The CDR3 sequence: CSAMGQGAKAFF. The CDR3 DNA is TGCAGCGCCATGGGACAGGGGGCCAAAGCTTTCTTT.

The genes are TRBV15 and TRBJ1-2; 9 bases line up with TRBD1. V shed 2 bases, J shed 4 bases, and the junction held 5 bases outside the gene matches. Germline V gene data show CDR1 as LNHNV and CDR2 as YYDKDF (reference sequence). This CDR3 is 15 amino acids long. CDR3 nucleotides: TGTGCCACCAGCAGATCACCGGGACAGGGCTATGGCTACACCTTC. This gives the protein CATSRSPGQGYGYTF.

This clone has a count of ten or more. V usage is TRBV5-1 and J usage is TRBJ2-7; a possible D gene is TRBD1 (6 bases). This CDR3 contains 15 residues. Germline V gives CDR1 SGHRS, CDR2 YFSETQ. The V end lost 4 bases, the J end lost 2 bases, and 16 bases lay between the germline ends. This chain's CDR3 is CASSGWDTGTYEQYF. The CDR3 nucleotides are TGCGCCAGCAGCGGGTGGGACACCGGGACCTACGAGCAGTACTTC.

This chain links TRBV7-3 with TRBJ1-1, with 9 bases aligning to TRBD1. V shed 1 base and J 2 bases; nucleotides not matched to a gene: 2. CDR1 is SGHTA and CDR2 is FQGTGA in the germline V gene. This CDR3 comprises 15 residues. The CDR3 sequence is CASSLMGQGNTEAFF. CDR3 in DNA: TGTGCCAGCAGCTTAATGGGACAGGGTAACACTGAAGCTTTCTTT.

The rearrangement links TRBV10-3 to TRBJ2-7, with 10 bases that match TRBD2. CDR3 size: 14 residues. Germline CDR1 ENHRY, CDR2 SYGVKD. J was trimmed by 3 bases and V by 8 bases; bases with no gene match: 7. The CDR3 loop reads CAIRPSGSLYEQYF. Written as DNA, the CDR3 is TGTGCCATCCGGCCTAGCGGGAGTCTCTACGAGCAGTACTTC.

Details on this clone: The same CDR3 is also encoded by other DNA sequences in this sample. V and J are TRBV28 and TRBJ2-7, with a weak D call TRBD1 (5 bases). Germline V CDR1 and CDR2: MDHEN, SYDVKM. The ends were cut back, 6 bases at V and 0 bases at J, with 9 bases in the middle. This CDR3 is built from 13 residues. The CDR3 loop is CASRPGSSYEQYF. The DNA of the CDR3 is TGTGCCAGCAGACCAGGGTCCTCCTACGAGCAGTACTTC.

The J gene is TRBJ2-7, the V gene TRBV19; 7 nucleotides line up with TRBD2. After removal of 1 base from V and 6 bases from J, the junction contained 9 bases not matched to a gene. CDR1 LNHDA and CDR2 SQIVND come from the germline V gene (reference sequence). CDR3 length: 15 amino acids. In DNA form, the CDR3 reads TGTGCCAGTAGTATAGGGGCGGGAGAAATCGGCGAGCAGTACTTC. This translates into CASSIGAGEIGEQYF.

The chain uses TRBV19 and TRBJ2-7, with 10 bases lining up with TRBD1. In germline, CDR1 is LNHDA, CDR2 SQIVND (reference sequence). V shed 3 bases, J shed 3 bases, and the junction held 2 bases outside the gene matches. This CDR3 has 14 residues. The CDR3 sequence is CASSIGTGDYEQYF. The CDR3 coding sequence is TGTGCCAGTAGTATCGGGACAGGGGACTACGAGCAGTACTTC.